The 10 T cell receptor beta chains listed next were all sequenced from one sample in a study of blood T cell repertoires in COVID-19. Method: immunoSEQ multiplex PCR; TCRdb's copy keeps in-frame clones and lacks some. The sample has 180,000 or so clones, about nine tenths seen once. The material sequenced was peripheral blood. The receptor set was obtained from a man between 65 and 85 years old with acute or convalescent COVID-19.

V is TRBV5-1 and J is TRBJ1-1, with D uncertain. Germline V lookup: CDR1 SGHRS, CDR2 YFSETQ. The germline V and J ends were trimmed by 0 bases and 6 bases, with 9 bases remaining between them. There are 13 residues in the CDR3. CDR3 residues: CASSLEVEAEAFF. Here the CDR3 DNA reads TGCGCCAGCAGCTTGGAGGTGGAGGCTGAAGCTTTCTTT.

The chain uses TRBV19 and TRBJ1-1, with D perhaps TRBD1 (6 bases). The V gene lost 5 bases and the J gene lost 6 bases, with 13 bases spanning the gap. In germline, CDR1 is LNHDA, CDR2 SQIVND (reference sequence). This CDR3 contains 13 residues. CDR3: CASSPRGGPEAFF. CDR3 DNA sequence: TGTGCCAGTAGTCCCAGGGGTGGCCCTGAAGCTTTCTTT. Full variable domain (rest looked up from reference TRBV19 and TRBJ1-1): DGGITQSPKYLFRKEGQNVTLSCEQNLNHDAMYWYRQDPGQGLRLIYYSQIVNDFQKGDIAEGYSVSREKKESFPLTVTSAQKNPTAFYLCASSPRGGPEAFFGQGTRLTVV.

This chain joins TRBV28 and TRBJ1-5; possible D gene TRBD1, 6 bases. CDR3 length: 15 amino acids. The germline V and J ends were trimmed by 2 bases and 6 bases, with 14 bases remaining between them. Germline-derived CDR1 and CDR2 are MDHEN and SYDVKM. DNA of the CDR3: TGTGCCAGCAGTTTACCGGGACACAGGACTCAGCCCCAGCATTTT. Protein product: CASSLPGHRTQPQHF.

The sample holds one count of this clone. This chain joins TRBV28 and TRBJ2-7, with 7 bases matching TRBD2. The CDR3 extends over 16 amino acids. The J segment lost 1 base and the V segment lost 5 bases, leaving 11 bases of the junction unmatched. Germline V gene sequence: CDR1 MDHEN, CDR2 SYDVKM. The CDR3 region has the DNA TGTGCCAGCAGTCCGACAGCCGCTAGCGGTTCCTACGAGCAGTACTTC. The encoded protein is CASSPTAASGSYEQYF.

The gene calls are TRBV11-3 and TRBJ2-1, with D unclear. Per germline, CDR1 SGHNT and CDR2 YENEEA. The CDR3 is made up of 15 amino acids. Trimming removed 1 base at V and 12 bases at J, with 19 bases between. CDR3 in amino acids: CASSLGSAEPHRQFF. CDR3 nucleotides: TGTGCCAGCAGCTTAGGTTCGGCGGAACCCCACCGGCAGTTCTTC.

CDR3 coding DNA: TGCGCCAGCAGAAGGCAGGGAACCAACACTGAAGCTTTCTTT. It is translated as CASRRQGTNTEAFF. This sequence joins TRBV10-2 and TRBJ1-1, with D possibly TRBD1 on 5 matching bases. The CDR3 runs to 14 residues. Trimming stripped 6 bases from V and 2 bases from J, with 13 bases between. The germline gives CDR1 WSHSY, CDR2 SAAADI.

V is TRBV20-1 and J is TRBJ1-5, with a weak D call TRBD1 (6 bases). CDR3 length equals 14 residues. Trimming left V 3 bases short and J 3 bases short, with 12 bases between. CDR1 and CDR2 (germline): DFQATT, SNEGSKA (reference sequence). This CDR3 reads CSASRGYPNQPQHF. Here the CDR3 DNA reads TGCAGTGCTAGTAGGGGGTATCCCAATCAGCCCCAGCATTTT.

Here the CDR3 reads CASSFEDRVAFF. The DNA for the CDR3 is TGCGCCAGCAGCTTTGAGGACAGGGTGGCTTTCTTT. V gene TRBV5-1 combines with J gene TRBJ1-1; 8 positions agree with TRBD1. The CDR3 runs to 12 residues. CDR1 is SGHRS, CDR2 YFSETQ, per germline. V shed 2 bases, J shed 11 bases, and the junction held 5 bases outside the gene matches.

This chain joins TRBV28 and TRBJ1-4, with a possible D match to TRBD1 (6 bases). This CDR3 region has 14 residues. Germline CDR1 MDHEN, CDR2 SYDVKM. Trimming left V 6 bases short and J 7 bases short, with 15 bases between. CDR3 nucleotides: TGTGCCAGCAGCCAGGGGTTAGTCCCTGAAAAACTGTTTTTT. It encodes CASSQGLVPEKLFF. The full variable domain, with the rest looked up from reference TRBV28 and TRBJ1-4, is DVKVTQSSRYLVKRTGEKVFLECVQDMDHENMFWYRQDPGLGLRLIYFSYDVKMKEKGDIPEGYSVSREKKERFSLILESASTNQTSMYLCASSQGLVPEKLFFGSGTQLSVL.

The chain carries TRBV7-3 and TRBJ2-3, with 7 nucleotides matching TRBD2. There are 17 residues in the CDR3. V was clipped by 0 bases and J by 1 base; unmatched bases: 7. Germline CDR1 reads SGHTA; CDR2 reads FQGTGA. CDR3 in DNA: TGTGCCAGCAGCTTAACTGGACTAGGTCGTGGCACAGATACGCAGTATTTT. This sequence encodes CASSLTGLGRGTDTQYF.